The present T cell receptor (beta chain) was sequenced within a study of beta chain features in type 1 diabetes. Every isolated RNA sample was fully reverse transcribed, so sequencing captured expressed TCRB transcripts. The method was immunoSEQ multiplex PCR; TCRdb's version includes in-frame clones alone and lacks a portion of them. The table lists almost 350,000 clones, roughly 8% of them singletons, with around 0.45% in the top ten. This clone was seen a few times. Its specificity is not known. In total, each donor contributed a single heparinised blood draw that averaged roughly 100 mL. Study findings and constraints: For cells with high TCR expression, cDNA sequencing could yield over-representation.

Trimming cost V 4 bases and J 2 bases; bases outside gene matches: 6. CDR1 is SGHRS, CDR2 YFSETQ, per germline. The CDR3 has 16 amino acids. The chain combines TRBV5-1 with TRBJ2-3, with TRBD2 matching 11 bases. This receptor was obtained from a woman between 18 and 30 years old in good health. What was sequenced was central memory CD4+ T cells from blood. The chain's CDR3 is CASSPGTSGPTDTQYF. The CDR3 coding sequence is TGCGCCAGCAGCCCAGGGACTAGCGGCCCCACAGATACGCAGTATTTT.